This entry lists 4 T cell receptor beta chains sequenced from one sample in a study of OX40 agonist ivuxolimab in advanced cancers. Produced via immunoSEQ multiplex PCR; TCRdb's table is partial and in-frame only. The data show 75,000 to 100,000 clones, over 75% seen once. The input for sequencing was CD4+ or CD8+ T cells sorted from blood, taken in a trial of the OX40 agonist ivuxolimab. The receptors originated from an adult with an advanced solid tumor such as melanoma, head and neck, liver or kidney cancer.

The V and J genes are TRBV5-4 and TRBJ2-7; TRBD2 might be the D (5 bases). The V and J ends lost 2 bases and 6 bases respectively, with 9 bases between them. The CDR3 totals 12 residues. From germline, CDR1 is SGHNT and CDR2 YYREEE (reference sequence). The CDR3 DNA reads as TGTGCCAGCAGCTTTTTTGGAGGCGAGCAGTACTTC. It specifies CASSFFGGEQYF.

In its sample, this clone was seen a few times. CDR3 coding DNA: TGTGCCAGCAGCCTCTCAGGAGCCTCTGGGGCCAACGTCCTGACTTTC. Its protein product is CASSLSGASGANVLTF. The chain carries TRBV7-9 and TRBJ2-6; D remains ambiguous. This CDR3 has 16 residues. Germline assignment: CDR1 SEHNR and CDR2 FQNEAQ (reference sequence). Trimming stripped 5 bases from V and 0 bases from J, with 11 bases between. The full variable domain, its missing parts supplied by reference TRBV7-9 and TRBJ2-6, is DTGVSQNPRHKITKRGQNVTFRCDPISEHNRLYWYRQTLGQGPEFLTYFQNEAQLEKSRLLSDRFSAERPKGSFSTLEIQRTEQGDSAMYLCASSLSGASGANVLTFGAGSRLTVL.

In its sample, this clone was seen once. The chain is built from TRBV15 and TRBJ2-1; the match to TRBD1 covers 7 bases. The CDR3 sequence is 14 residues long. V was pared by 1 base and J by 9 bases, with 6 bases of the junction left unmatched. The germline CDR1 and CDR2 sequences are LNHNV and YYDKDF (reference sequence). This chain's CDR3 is CATSRGQGIGEQFF. The CDR3, as DNA: TGTGCCACCAGCAGAGGACAGGGAATTGGTGAGCAGTTCTTC.

The gene calls are TRBV19 and TRBJ2-1; D gene uncertain. The CDR3 loop spans 15 amino acids. V shed 7 bases and J shed 6 bases, with 19 bases lying between them. Germline CDR1 reads LNHDA; CDR2 reads SQIVND (reference sequence). The CDR3 DNA sequence: TGTGCCAGTACCGGTGGACGGACGCCTGGCAATGAGCAGTTCTTC. Protein product: CASTGGRTPGNEQFF.